The entry below gives a single TCR beta chain sequence along with its context. The entry originates in a study of blood T cell repertoires in COVID-19. How the authors handled the data: Estimated nucleated cell counts came from reference gene primer amplification. Some clones are missing from TCRdb's copy, which holds only in-frame ones; the method was immunoSEQ multiplex PCR. The V and J calls and clone size come from that table; D and trimming were worked out from the DNA. Among some 130,000 clones listed, 90% were seen once. This CDR3 comprises 15 residues. The V and J ends lost 0 bases and 2 bases, in that order; junction bases with no gene match: 3. Per the germline V gene, CDR1 is SGHTA and CDR2 is FQGTGA.

The clonotype originates from a man aged 45-65 years with active COVID-19. What was sequenced was peripheral blood. V and J are TRBV7-3 and TRBJ1-2, with TRBD1 matching 7 bases. The CDR3 is CASSLTGGANYGYTF. The CDR3 bases are TGTGCCAGCAGCTTAACAGGGGGCGCGAACTATGGCTACACCTTC.